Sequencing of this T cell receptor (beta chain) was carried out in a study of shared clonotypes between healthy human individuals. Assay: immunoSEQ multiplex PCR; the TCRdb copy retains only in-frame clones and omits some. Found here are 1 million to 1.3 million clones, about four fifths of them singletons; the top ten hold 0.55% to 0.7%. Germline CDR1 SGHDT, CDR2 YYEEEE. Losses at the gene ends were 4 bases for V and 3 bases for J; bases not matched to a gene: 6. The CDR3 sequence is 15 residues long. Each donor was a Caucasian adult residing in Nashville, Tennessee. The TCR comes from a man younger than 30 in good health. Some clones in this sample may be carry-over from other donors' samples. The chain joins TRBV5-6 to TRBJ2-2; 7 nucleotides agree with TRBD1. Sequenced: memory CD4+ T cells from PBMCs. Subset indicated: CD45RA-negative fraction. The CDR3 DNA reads TGTGCCAGCAGCCCGGGACAGCGAGACACCGGGGAGCTGTTTTTT. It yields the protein CASSPGQRDTGELFF. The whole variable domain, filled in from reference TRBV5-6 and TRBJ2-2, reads DAGVTQSPTHLIKTRGQQVTLRCSPKSGHDTVSWYQQALGQGPQFIFQYYEEEERQRGNFPDRFSGHQFPNYSSELNVNALLLGDSALYLCASSPGQRDTGELFFGEGSRLTVL.